This TCR beta chain was captured in a study of cytomegalovirus exposure and HLA in healthy donors. V dropped 1 base and J dropped 5 bases, with 6 bases sitting between them. The CDR3 has 14 residues. Germline V lookup: CDR1 LGHNA, CDR2 YSLEER. General study findings and limits: Within an earlier analysis, most TCR beta V segments proved productive either about 90% or about 30% of the time. As a later analysis showed, a missense DCLRE1C variant was linked to trimming of TCR beta V- and J-genes. An assumption of roughly uniform sequencing depth across donors underlay the presence/absence analyses. A later analysis showed TCR association rates differing by HLA locus, peaking at DRB1 and lowest at HLA-C.

The primer mix had 60 Vbeta and 13 Jbeta primers. Clones were sequenced by immunoSEQ multiplex PCR, and TCRdb holds only the in-frame ones, with some missing. The sample yields about 83,000 clones, around 81% seen once. Turning to this clone: Its antigen is undetermined.

The sequence came from a woman aged 25 to 39 in good health and CMV-seronegative. The sample comprised PBMCs. The chain uses TRBV4-3 and TRBJ1-6; D not resolved. CDR3 protein: CASSQGTDNSPLHF. The DNA for the CDR3 is TGCGCCAGCAGCCAAGGAACGGATAATTCACCCCTCCACTTT.